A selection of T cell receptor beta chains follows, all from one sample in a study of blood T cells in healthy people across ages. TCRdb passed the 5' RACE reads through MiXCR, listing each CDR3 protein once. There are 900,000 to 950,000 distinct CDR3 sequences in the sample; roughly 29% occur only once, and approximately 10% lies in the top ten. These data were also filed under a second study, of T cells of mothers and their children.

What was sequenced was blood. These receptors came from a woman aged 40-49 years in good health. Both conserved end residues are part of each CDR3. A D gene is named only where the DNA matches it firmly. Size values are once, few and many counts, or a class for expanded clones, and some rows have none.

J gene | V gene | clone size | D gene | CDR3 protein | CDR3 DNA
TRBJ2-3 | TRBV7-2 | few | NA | CASSLSWSPSTDTQYF | TGTGCCAGCAGCTTAAGTTGGAGTCCGAGCACAGATACGCAGTATTTT
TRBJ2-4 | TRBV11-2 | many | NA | CASSLDGLVLGKNIQYF | TGTGCCAGCAGCTTAGATGGTCTGGTATTGGGCAAAAACATTCAGTACTTC
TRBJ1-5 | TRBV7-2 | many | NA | CASSLWQGNQPQHF | TGTGCCAGCAGCTTGTGGCAGGGCAATCAGCCCCAGCATTTT
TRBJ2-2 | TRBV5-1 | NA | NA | CASRGVFTNTGELFF | TGCGCCAGCAGAGGGGTCTTTACTAACACCGGGGAGCTGTTTTTT
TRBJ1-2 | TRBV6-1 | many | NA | CASSQQAYYGYTF | TGTGCCAGCAGTCAACAGGCATACTATGGCTACACCTTC
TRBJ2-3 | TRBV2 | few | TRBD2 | CASSETSGGTNTQYF | TGTGCCAGCAGTGAGACTAGCGGGGGTACAAATACGCAGTATTTT
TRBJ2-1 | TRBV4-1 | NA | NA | CASSQDFGTSYNEQFF | TGCGCCAGCAGCCAAGATTTTGGGACTTCCTACAATGAGCAGTTCTTC
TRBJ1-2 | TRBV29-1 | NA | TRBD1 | CSDDGQGAGYGYTF | TGCAGCGATGATGGGCAGGGGGCAGGATATGGCTACACCTTC
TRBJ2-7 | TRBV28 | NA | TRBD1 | CASSLRDRYSEQYF | TGTGCCAGCAGTTTACGGGACAGGTATTCCGAGCAGTACTTC
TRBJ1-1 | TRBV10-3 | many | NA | CAISVLENTEAFF | TGTGCCATCAGTGTTCTGGAGAACACTGAAGCTTTCTTT
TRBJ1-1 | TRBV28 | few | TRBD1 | CASSPTGAVNTEAFF | TGTGCCAGCAGCCCGACAGGGGCGGTGAACACTGAAGCTTTCTTT
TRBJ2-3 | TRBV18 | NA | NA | CASSTLGRATDTQYF | TGTGCCAGCTCAACACTGGGCAGGGCGACAGATACGCAGTATTTT
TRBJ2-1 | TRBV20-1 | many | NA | CSGVGYNEQFF | TGCAGTGGAGTAGGGTACAATGAGCAGTTCTTC
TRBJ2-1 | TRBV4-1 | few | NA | CASSPTPFLFSYNEQFF | TGCGCCAGCAGCCCTACTCCCTTCCTGTTCTCCTACAATGAGCAGTTCTTC
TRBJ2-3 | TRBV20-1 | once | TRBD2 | CSTATSGGNTGTQYF | TGCAGTACTGCCACTAGCGGGGGGAACACAGGTACGCAGTATTTT
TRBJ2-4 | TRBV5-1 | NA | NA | CASSLRVGALAKNIQYF | TGCGCCAGCAGCTTGAGAGTGGGAGCGCTAGCCAAAAACATTCAGTACTTC
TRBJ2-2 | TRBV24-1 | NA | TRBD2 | CATGGTRNTGELFF | TGTGCCACGGGGGGGACTCGAAACACCGGGGAGCTGTTTTTT
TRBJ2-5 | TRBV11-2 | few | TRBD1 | CASSPPTGGAGETQYF | TGTGCCAGCAGCCCGCCGACAGGGGGCGCAGGGGAGACCCAGTACTTC
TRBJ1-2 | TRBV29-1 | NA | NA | CSVAGGGASYGYTF | TGCAGCGTTGCCGGTGGAGGGGCCAGCTATGGCTACACCTTC
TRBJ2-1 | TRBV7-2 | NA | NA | CASSLSNYSEQFF | TGTGCCAGCAGCTTGAGCAACTACAGTGAGCAGTTCTTC
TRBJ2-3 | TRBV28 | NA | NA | CATTGFTDTQYF | TGTGCCACTACAGGTTTTACAGATACGCAGTATTTT
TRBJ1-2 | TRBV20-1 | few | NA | CSARDGYAGRVDGYTF | TGCAGTGCTAGAGATGGATATGCGGGTAGGGTCGATGGCTACACCTTC
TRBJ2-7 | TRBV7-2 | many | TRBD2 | CASSLGTSGGLEQYF | TGTGCCAGCAGCTTAGGGACTAGCGGGGGACTCGAGCAGTACTTC
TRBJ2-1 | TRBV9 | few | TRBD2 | CASSETLAGGSYNEQFF | TGTGCCAGCAGCGAGACGTTGGCGGGGGGATCCTACAATGAGCAGTTCTTC
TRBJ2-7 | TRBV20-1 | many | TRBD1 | CSANRQGSYEQYF | TGCAGTGCTAATAGACAGGGGTCCTACGAGCAGTACTTC
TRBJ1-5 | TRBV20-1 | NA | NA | CSARGGEGNQPQHF | TGCAGTGCTAGGGGGGGCGAGGGCAATCAGCCCCAGCATTTT
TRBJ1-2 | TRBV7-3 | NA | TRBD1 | CASSPQGQGIGGYTF | TGTGCCAGCAGCCCCCAGGGACAGGGAATAGGAGGCTACACCTTC
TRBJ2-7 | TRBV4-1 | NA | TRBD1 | CASSHDRGSGCEQYF | TGCGCCAGCAGCCACGACAGGGGAAGCGGGTGCGAGCAGTACTTC
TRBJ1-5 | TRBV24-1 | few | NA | CATSDPKVGQPQHF | TGTGCCACCAGTGATCCCAAGGTTGGCCAGCCCCAGCATTTT
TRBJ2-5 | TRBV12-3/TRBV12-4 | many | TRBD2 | CASSFRGVEETQYF | TGTGCCAGCAGTTTCCGGGGGGTGGAAGAGACCCAGTACTTC
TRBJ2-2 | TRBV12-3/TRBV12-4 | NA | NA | CAGTLGGSVTGELFF | TGTGCCGGCACCCTTGGGGGATCCGTTACCGGGGAGCTGTTTTTT
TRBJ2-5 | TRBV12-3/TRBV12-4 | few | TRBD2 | CASTSTSGGPQETQYF | TGTGCCAGCACCTCGACTAGCGGGGGTCCTCAAGAGACCCAGTACTTC
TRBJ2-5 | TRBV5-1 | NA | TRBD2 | CASSIPTSQKTQYF | TGCGCCAGCAGCATCCCGACTAGCCAAAAGACCCAGTACTTC
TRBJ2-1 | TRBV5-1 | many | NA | CASSLGRPDNEQFF | TGCGCCAGCAGCTTGGGCAGGCCCGACAATGAGCAGTTCTTC
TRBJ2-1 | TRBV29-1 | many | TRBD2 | CSVVGLAGGRDEQFF | TGCAGCGTCGTCGGACTAGCGGGGGGCAGGGATGAGCAGTTCTTC
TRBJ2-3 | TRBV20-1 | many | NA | CSARIVDTQYF | TGCAGTGCTAGAATCGTAGATACGCAGTATTTT
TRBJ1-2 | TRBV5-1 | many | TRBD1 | CASSLATGEDGYTF | TGCGCCAGCAGCCTGGCGACAGGGGAGGATGGCTACACCTTC
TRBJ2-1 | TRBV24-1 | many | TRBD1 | CATSERDRGSYNEQFF | TGTGCCACCAGTGAGAGGGACAGGGGCTCCTACAATGAGCAGTTCTTC
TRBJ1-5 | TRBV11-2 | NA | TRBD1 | CASSLAGQVSNQPQHF | TGTGCCAGCAGCTTAGCGGGACAGGTATCAAATCAGCCCCAGCATTTT
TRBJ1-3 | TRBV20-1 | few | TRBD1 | CSVRTGTGNTIYF | TGCAGTGTCAGGACAGGGACCGGAAACACCATATATTTT
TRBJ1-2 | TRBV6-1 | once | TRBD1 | CAARGTTGSLGYTF | TGTGCCGCCAGAGGGACGACAGGGTCGCTTGGCTACACCTTC
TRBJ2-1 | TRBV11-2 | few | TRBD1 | CASSIKGQVKKINEQFF | TGTGCCAGCAGCATCAAAGGACAGGTTAAGAAGATCAATGAGCAGTTCTTC
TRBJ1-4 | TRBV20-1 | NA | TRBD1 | CSARKPGGWGEKLFF | TGCAGTGCTAGAAAACCAGGGGGATGGGGTGAAAAACTGTTTTTT
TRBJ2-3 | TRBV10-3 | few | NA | CAISPGLKNTDTQYF | TGTGCCATCAGCCCGGGACTGAAAAACACAGATACGCAGTATTTT
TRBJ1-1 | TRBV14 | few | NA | CASSQFGQGAFF | TGTGCCAGCAGCCAATTCGGGCAGGGGGCTTTCTTT
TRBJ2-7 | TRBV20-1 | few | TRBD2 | CSARGNSGGYEQYF | TGCAGTGCTAGAGGCAATAGCGGGGGCTACGAGCAGTACTTC
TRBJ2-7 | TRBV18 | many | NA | CASSPRDGTYEQYF | TGTGCCAGCTCACCAAGGGACGGCACCTACGAGCAGTACTTC
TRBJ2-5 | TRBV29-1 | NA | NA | CSVGGSLETQYF | TGCAGCGTTGGAGGGTCTTTGGAGACCCAGTACTTC